This T cell receptor (beta chain) was sequenced for a study of OX40 agonist ivuxolimab in advanced cancers. About the research overall: Dosing consisted of intravenous ivuxolimab at 0.01 to 10 mg/kg every 2 weeks. Regarding the study as a whole: In a subset of nonresponders, normalized T-cell clonal expansion was also low.

Per germline, CDR1 MNHNS and CDR2 SASEGT. The CDR3 totals 14 residues. Trimming shortened V by 2 bases and J by 1 base, and 8 bases separated the two germline ends. Here immunoSEQ multiplex PCR was the method, and the copy in TCRdb shows in-frame clones only, minus some. The table has 65,000 to 70,000 clones, over 60% seen once; the top ten hold roughly 1.5%. Blood sampling took place at baseline, cycle 4 day 1, and cycle 7 day 1. Regarding this clone: Its antigen remains unidentified.

This chain joins TRBV6-1 and TRBJ1-1; D remains ambiguous. Sequencing used CD4+ or CD8+ T cells sorted from blood, obtained in a trial of the OX40 agonist ivuxolimab. The origin of this receptor is an adult with an advanced solid tumor such as melanoma, head and neck, liver or kidney cancer. The CDR3: CASSETGENTEAFF. The CDR3 bases are TGTGCCAGCAGTGAAACCGGTGAGAACACTGAAGCTTTCTTT.